One and the same sample provided the 20 T cell receptor beta chains below, sequenced in a study of T-cell memory formation after mild COVID-19. TCRdb re-derived calls from the 5' RACE reads in MiXCR, one entry per CDR3 protein. In the table there are some 290,000 distinct CDR3 sequences, roughly 15% of which are singletons. Sequencing used PBMCs or a T cell subset sorted from them (not recorded which). The receptors come from a man aged 18 to 29 who had mild COVID-19 (a few samples of this study predate the infection). Cell type and time point are not known.

V is TRBV9 and J is TRBJ2-3; D unresolved. Per the germline V gene, CDR1 is SGDLS and CDR2 is YYNGEE. V gave up 3 bases and J gave up 7 bases, with 21 bases separating them. The CDR3 is 16 amino acids. The CDR3 is CASSAPDRINPNTQYF. CDR3 sequence (DNA): TGTGCCAGCAGCGCCCCAGATAGGATAAACCCAAATACGCAGTATTTT.

This clonotype was detected a few times. The chain combines TRBV11-2 with TRBJ1-2; no clear D. Trimming removed 8 bases at V and 8 bases at J, with 18 bases between. The CDR3 runs 13 residues. The germline CDR1 and CDR2 sequences are SGHAT and FQNNGV. The CDR3, as DNA: TGTGCCAGCGTACTTAACGATGGACGAGGCTACACCTTC. Translation gives CASVLNDGRGYTF. The entire variable domain, with the rest obtained from reference TRBV11-2 and TRBJ1-2, is as follows: EAGVAQSPRYKIIEKRQSVAFWCNPISGHATLYWYQQILGQGPKLLIQFQNNGVVDDSQLPKDRFSAERLKGVDSTLKIQPAKLEDSAVYLCASVLNDGRGYTFGSGTRLTVV.

This clonotype has more than one count but fewer than ten. This chain joins TRBV5-6 and TRBJ2-2; 8 bases map to TRBD1. After removal of 1 base from V and 4 bases from J, the junction contained 6 bases not matched to a gene. In germline, CDR1 is SGHDT, CDR2 YYEEEE. This CDR3 is 16 amino acids long. The CDR3 sequence is CASSLIQGAGTGELFF. The CDR3 DNA reads as TGTGCCAGCAGCTTGATCCAGGGGGCAGGCACCGGGGAGCTGTTTTTT. Complete variable domain (other parts from reference TRBV5-6 and TRBJ2-2): DAGVTQSPTHLIKTRGQQVTLRCSPKSGHDTVSWYQQALGQGPQFIFQYYEEEERQRGNFPDRFSGHQFPNYSSELNVNALLLGDSALYLCASSLIQGAGTGELFFGEGSRLTVL.

The chain joins TRBV5-6 to TRBJ2-1, with D uncertain. Germline V lookup: CDR1 SGHDT, CDR2 YYEEEE. Trimming shortened V by 0 bases and J by 0 bases, and 7 bases separated the two germline ends. The CDR3 spans 15 residues. The CDR3 DNA is TGTGCCAGCAGCTTGGGTGCTTACTCCTACAATGAGCAGTTCTTC. It encodes CASSLGAYSYNEQFF.

The genes are TRBV7-6 and TRBJ2-5; no firm D call. The CDR3 runs 13 residues. The V end lost 5 bases, the J end lost 0 bases, and 7 bases lay between the germline ends. The V gene's germline CDR1 is SGHVS and CDR2 FNYEAQ. The CDR3 nucleotides are TGTGCCAGCAGCAATTACAACCAAGAGACCCAGTACTTC. Its translation: CASSNYNQETQYF.

The chain has TRBV3-1 and TRBJ2-1; the D gene is possibly TRBD1 (6 bases). CDR3 length: 15 residues. Trimming cost V 5 bases and J 2 bases, with 13 bases left between them. Germline V gene data show CDR1 as LGHDT and CDR2 as YNNKEL (reference sequence). This CDR3 reads CASSTQGMTYNEQFF. The CDR3 coding sequence is TGTGCCAGCAGCACTCAGGGGATGACCTACAATGAGCAGTTCTTC.

The V call is TRBV5-6, the J call TRBJ2-1; D may correspond to TRBD1 or TRBD2 (6 bases each). There are 16 residues in the CDR3. Germline CDR1 reads SGHDT; CDR2 reads YYEEEE. Between the trimmed V and J ends, which lost 0 bases and 3 bases, there was a span of 13 bases. DNA of the CDR3: TGTGCCAGCAGCTTGGTTGCCAAGGGGGGCTACAATGAGCAGTTCTTC. Translation gives CASSLVAKGGYNEQFF. The complete variable domain, with remaining parts taken from reference TRBV5-6 and TRBJ2-1, reads DAGVTQSPTHLIKTRGQQVTLRCSPKSGHDTVSWYQQALGQGPQFIFQYYEEEERQRGNFPDRFSGHQFPNYSSELNVNALLLGDSALYLCASSLVAKGGYNEQFFGPGTRLTVL.

The CDR3 loop reads CASSPLLDVQNIQYF. The CDR3 DNA reads as TGTGCCAGCTCACCACTTCTGGATGTGCAAAACATTCAGTACTTC. V usage is TRBV18 and J usage is TRBJ2-4; D remains unclear. V was pared by 1 base and J by 5 bases, with 12 bases between. Germline assignment: CDR1 KGHSH and CDR2 LQKENI. CDR3 length equals 15 residues.

V and J are TRBV27 and TRBJ2-2; tentative D call: TRBD1 (5 bases). Trimming took 6 bases from V and 4 from J, leaving 15 bases between them. The CDR3 contains 15 residues. Germline CDR1 reads MNHEY; CDR2 reads SMNVEV (reference sequence). CDR3 sequence: CASSRPGMITGELFF. CDR3 sequence (DNA): TGTGCCAGCAGCCGCCCAGGGATGATCACCGGGGAGCTGTTTTTT.

J is TRBJ2-2 and V is TRBV29-1; TRBD1 agrees at 11 bases. With 4 bases clipped from V and 5 bases from J, the junction kept 9 bases outside the gene matches. The CDR3 runs 16 residues. Germline V gene lookup returns CDR1 SQVTM and CDR2 ANQGSEA. In DNA, the CDR3 is TGCAGCGTTGTCCCGGACAGGGGGCTTTATACCGGGGAGCTGTTTTTT. Translated: CSVVPDRGLYTGELFF.

This clonotype was counted a few times. V usage is TRBV29-1 and J usage is TRBJ1-1; the match to TRBD1 covers 7 bases. Germline trimming cut 7 bases from V and 5 bases from J; bases unmatched to any gene: 10. Germline V gives CDR1 SQVTM, CDR2 ANQGSEA. CDR3 size: 13 residues. CDR3 sequence: CSALGGQKTEAFF. CDR3 coding DNA: TGCAGCGCTCTAGGGGGACAGAAGACTGAAGCTTTCTTT.

The chain recombines TRBV4-1 with TRBJ2-5; D possibly matches TRBD1 or TRBD2 (5 bases each). This CDR3 has 15 residues. V gave up 0 bases and J gave up 1 base, with 9 bases separating them. Per the germline V gene, CDR1 is MGHRA and CDR2 is YSYEKL. In DNA form, the CDR3 reads TGCGCCAGCAGCCAAGATACGGGGACCCAAGAGACCCAGTACTTC. Translated: CASSQDTGTQETQYF.

This clonotype has just a few counts. The CDR3 region is CASSLMLQGSGELFF. CDR3 coding DNA: TGTGCCAGCAGCTTAATGCTGCAGGGGAGCGGGGAGCTGTTTTTT. The chain combines TRBV7-3 with TRBJ2-2, with D maybe TRBD1 (6 bases). The V gene's germline CDR1 is SGHTA and CDR2 FQGTGA. V was pared by 1 base and J by 7 bases, with 13 bases between. This CDR3 is 15 amino acids long.

This clonotype was counted only a few times. This chain joins TRBV6-5 and TRBJ1-1, with no clear D. Trimming took off 8 bases at V and 6 bases at J, with 10 bases between the two ends. This CDR3 has 11 amino acids. Germline values: CDR1 MNHEY, CDR2 SVGAGI. The CDR3 region has the DNA TGTGCCAGCTCGGGAGTCGCTGAAGCTTTCTTT. It yields the protein CASSGVAEAFF.

This clonotype was recorded at least ten times. The chain uses TRBV6-5 and TRBJ2-7, with 8 bases matching TRBD1. V shed 1 base, J shed 5 bases, and the junction held 1 base outside the gene matches. The CDR3 extends over 13 amino acids. CDR1 is MNHEY, CDR2 SVGAGI, per germline. The CDR3 DNA reads TGTGCCAGCAGTTACTGGACAGGGCACGAGCAGTACTTC. Translating gives CASSYWTGHEQYF.

This clonotype was recorded many times. CDR3 sequence: CASSLGTTEAFF. The CDR3 bases are TGTGCCAGCAGCTTGGGAACGACTGAAGCTTTCTTT. V is TRBV7-8 and J is TRBJ1-1; D remains ambiguous. The CDR3 length is 12 residues. Trimming took off 3 bases at V and 5 bases at J, with 7 bases between the two ends. Germline CDR1 and CDR2: SGHVS and FQNEAQ.

This clonotype appeared a few times. The chain couples TRBV5-1 to TRBJ1-4; D perhaps matches TRBD1 (5 bases). Germline-derived CDR1 and CDR2 are SGHRS and YFSETQ. The CDR3 is made up of 14 amino acids. Deletions cut 0 bases from V and 7 bases from J, with 10 bases between. The CDR3 reads CASSLEGPAEKLFF. CDR3 in DNA: TGCGCCAGCAGCTTGGAGGGGCCGGCTGAAAAACTGTTTTTT.

This clonotype was seen ten or more times. The chain combines TRBV5-1 with TRBJ2-1; 10 bases agree with TRBD2. The CDR3 is 17 amino acids. CDR1 is SGHRS, CDR2 YFSETQ, per germline. V was pared by 0 bases and J by 3 bases, with 6 bases of the junction left unmatched. CDR3 sequence (DNA): TGCGCCAGCAGCTTGGACGGTCTAGCGGGGGACTACAATGAGCAGTTCTTC. Residues: CASSLDGLAGDYNEQFF.

The CDR3 sequence: CSVGSGGNEKLFF. In nucleotides, the CDR3 is TGCAGCGTCGGCTCAGGGGGCAACGAAAAACTGTTTTTT. The chain recombines TRBV29-1 with TRBJ1-4, with TRBD1 matching 8 bases. Germline loops: CDR1 SQVTM, CDR2 ANQGSEA. J lost 8 bases, V lost 6 bases, and 8 bases had no gene match. The CDR3 runs 13 residues.

This clonotype was observed a handful of times. The gene calls are TRBV25-1 and TRBJ1-1; the match to TRBD1 covers 8 bases. Per germline, CDR1 MGHDK and CDR2 SYGVNS. V trimming: 1 base; J trimming: 4 bases; junction bases outside the gene matches: 2. The CDR3 contains 14 residues. CDR3 bases: TGTGCCAGCAGTGAATCGACAGGGGCCACTGAAGCTTTCTTT. Translating gives CASSESTGATEAFF.